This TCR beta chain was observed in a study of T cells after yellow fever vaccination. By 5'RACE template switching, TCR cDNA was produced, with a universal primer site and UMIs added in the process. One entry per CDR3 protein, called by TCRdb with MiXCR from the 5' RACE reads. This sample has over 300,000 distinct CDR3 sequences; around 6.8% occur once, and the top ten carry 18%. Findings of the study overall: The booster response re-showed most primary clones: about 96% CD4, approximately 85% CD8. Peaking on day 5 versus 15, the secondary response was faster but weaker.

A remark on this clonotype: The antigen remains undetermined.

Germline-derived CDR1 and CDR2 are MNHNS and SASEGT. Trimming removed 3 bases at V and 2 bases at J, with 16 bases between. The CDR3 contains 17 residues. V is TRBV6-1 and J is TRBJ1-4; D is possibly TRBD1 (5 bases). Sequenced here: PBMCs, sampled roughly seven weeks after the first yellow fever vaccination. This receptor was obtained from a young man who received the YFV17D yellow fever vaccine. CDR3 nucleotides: TGTGCCAGCAGTGACAAAAGGTGGCGGGGGACTAATGAAAAACTGTTTTTT. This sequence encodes CASSDKRWRGTNEKLFF.